This TCR beta chain originates from a study of blood T cell repertoires in COVID-19. Produced via immunoSEQ multiplex PCR; TCRdb's table is partial and in-frame only. Among almost 95,000 clones listed, 87% were seen once. Source material: peripheral blood. This clonotype was obtained from a woman aged 55-75 years with COVID-19, enrolled during active disease.

The chain's CDR3 is CASSDQTGFMNTEAFF. The CDR3 DNA reads as TGTGCCAGCAGTGACCAGACAGGCTTCATGAACACTGAAGCTTTCTTT. V and J are TRBV25-1 and TRBJ1-1, with D possibly being TRBD1 (6 bases). Looked up from germline, CDR1 is MGHDK and CDR2 is SYGVNS. Trimming removed 3 bases at V and 0 bases at J, with 14 bases between. The CDR3 length is 16 residues.